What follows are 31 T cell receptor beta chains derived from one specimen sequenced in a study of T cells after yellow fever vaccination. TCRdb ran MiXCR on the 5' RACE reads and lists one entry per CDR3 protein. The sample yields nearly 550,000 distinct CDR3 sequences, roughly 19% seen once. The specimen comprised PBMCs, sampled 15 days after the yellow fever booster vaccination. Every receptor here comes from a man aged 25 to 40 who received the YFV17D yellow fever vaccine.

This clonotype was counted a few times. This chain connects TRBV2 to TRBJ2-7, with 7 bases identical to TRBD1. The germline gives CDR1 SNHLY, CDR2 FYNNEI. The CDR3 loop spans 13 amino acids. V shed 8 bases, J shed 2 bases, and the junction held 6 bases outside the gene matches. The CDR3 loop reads CASGWDRTYEQYF. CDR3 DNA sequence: TGTGCCAGCGGTTGGGACAGAACCTACGAGCAGTACTTC.

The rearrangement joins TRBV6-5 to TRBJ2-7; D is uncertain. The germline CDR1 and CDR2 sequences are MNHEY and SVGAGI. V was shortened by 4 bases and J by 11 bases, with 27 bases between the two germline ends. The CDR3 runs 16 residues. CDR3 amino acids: CASSFDNRLVPSVKYF. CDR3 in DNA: TGTGCCAGCAGTTTCGATAACCGTCTGGTCCCCTCGGTCAAGTACTTC.

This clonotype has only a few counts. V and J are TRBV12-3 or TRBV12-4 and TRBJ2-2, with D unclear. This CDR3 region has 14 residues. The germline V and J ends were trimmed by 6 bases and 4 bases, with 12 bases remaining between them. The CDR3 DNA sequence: TGTGCCAGCAGGGCCGGCAGTTTCACCGGGGAGCTGTTTTTT. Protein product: CASRAGSFTGELFF.

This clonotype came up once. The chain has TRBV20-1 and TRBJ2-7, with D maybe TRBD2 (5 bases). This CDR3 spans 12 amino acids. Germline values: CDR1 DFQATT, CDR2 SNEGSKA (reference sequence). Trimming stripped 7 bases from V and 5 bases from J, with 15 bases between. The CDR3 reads CSVNQEAHEQYF. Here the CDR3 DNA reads TGCAGTGTTAACCAGGAGGCTCACGAGCAGTACTTC.

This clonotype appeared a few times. In nucleotides, the CDR3 is TGCAGTGCTACTGGGACTAGCGGGACGGGTAGGGAGACCCAGTACTTC. Translated: CSATGTSGTGRETQYF. V gene TRBV20-1 combines with J gene TRBJ2-5, with 13 positions matching TRBD2. CDR1 and CDR2 (germline): DFQATT, SNEGSKA (reference sequence). This CDR3 is 16 amino acids long. J lost 5 bases, V lost 4 bases, and 10 bases had no gene match.

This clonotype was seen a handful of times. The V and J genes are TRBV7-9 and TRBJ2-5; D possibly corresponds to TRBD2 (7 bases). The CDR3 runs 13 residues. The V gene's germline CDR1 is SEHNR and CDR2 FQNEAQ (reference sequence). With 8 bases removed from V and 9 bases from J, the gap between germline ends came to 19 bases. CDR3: CASSSGRGGPQYF. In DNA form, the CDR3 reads TGTGCCAGCTCTAGCGGCAGGGGCGGGCCCCAGTACTTC.

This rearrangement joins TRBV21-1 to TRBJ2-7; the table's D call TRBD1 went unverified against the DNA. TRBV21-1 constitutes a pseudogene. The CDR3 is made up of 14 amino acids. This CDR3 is CASRAGPECYEQYF. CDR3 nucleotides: TGTGCCAGCAGGGCGGGACCGGAGTGCTACGAGCAGTACTTC.

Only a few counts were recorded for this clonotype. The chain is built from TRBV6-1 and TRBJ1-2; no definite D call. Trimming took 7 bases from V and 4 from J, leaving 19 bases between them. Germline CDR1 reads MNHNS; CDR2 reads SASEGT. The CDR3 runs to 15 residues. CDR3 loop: CASTPDLRQTYGYTF. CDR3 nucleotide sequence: TGTGCCAGCACCCCGGACCTAAGGCAGACCTATGGCTACACCTTC.

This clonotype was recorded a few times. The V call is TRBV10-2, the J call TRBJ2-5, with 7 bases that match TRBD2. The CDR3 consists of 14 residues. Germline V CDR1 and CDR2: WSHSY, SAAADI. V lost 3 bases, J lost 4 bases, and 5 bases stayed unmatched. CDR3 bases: TGCGCCAGCAGTGAAGGACTAGTCCCAGAGACCCAGTACTTC. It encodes CASSEGLVPETQYF.

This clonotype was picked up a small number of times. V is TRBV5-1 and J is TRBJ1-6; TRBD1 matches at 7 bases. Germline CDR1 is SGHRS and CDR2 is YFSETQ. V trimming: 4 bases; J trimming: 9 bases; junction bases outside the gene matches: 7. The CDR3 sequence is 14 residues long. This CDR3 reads CASSAADRSSPLHF. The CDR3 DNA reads TGCGCCAGCAGCGCCGCGGACAGGTCTTCACCCCTCCACTTT. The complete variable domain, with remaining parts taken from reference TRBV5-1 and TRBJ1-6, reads KAGVTQTPRYLIKTRGQQVTLSCSPISGHRSVSWYQQTPGQGLQFLFEYFSETQRNKGNFPGRFSGRQFSNSRSEMNVSTLELGDSALYLCASSAADRSSPLHFGNGTRLTVT.

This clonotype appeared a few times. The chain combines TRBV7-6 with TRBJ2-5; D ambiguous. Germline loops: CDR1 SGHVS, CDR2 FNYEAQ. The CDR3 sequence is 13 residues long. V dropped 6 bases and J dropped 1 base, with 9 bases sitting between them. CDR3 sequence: CASSPLAQETQYF. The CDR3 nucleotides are TGTGCCAGCAGTCCTTTGGCCCAAGAGACCCAGTACTTC.

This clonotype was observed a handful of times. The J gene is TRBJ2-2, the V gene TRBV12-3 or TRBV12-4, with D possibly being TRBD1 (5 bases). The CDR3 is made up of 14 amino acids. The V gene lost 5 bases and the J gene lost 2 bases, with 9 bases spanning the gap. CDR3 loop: CASSHRSNTGELFF. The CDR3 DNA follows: TGTGCCAGCAGTCACAGGTCTAACACCGGGGAGCTGTTTTTT.

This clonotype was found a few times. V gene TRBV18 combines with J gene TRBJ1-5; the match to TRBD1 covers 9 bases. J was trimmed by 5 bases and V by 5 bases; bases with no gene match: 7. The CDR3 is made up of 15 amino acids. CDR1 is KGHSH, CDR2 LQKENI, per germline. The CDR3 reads CASSGGTGRDQPQHF. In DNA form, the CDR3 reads TGTGCCAGCTCAGGCGGGACAGGGAGGGATCAGCCCCAGCATTTT.

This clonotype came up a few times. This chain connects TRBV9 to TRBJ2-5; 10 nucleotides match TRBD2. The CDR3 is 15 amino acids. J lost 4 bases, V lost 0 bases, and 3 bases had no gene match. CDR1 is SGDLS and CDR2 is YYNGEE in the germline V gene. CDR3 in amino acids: CASSVGQREGETQYF. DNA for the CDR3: TGTGCCAGCAGCGTAGGGCAGCGGGAGGGAGAGACCCAGTACTTC.

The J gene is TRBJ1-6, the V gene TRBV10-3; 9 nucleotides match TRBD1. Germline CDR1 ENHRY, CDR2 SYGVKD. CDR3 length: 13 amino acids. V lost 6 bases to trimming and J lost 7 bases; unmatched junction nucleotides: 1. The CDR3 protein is CAIRDRGNSPLHF. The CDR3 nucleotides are TGTGCCATCAGAGACAGGGGGAATTCACCCCTCCACTTT.

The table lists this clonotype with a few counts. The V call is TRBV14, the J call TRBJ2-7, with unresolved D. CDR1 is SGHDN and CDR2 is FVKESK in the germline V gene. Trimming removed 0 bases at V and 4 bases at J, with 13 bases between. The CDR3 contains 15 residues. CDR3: CASSQESSESYEQYF. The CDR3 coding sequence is TGTGCCAGCAGCCAAGAATCGAGTGAATCGTACGAGCAGTACTTC.

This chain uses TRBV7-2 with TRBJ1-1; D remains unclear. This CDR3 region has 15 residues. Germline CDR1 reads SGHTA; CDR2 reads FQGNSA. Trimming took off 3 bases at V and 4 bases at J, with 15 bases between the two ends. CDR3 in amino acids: CASSFLSILSTEAFF. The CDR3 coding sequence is TGTGCCAGCAGCTTCTTATCCATACTGTCCACTGAAGCTTTCTTT.

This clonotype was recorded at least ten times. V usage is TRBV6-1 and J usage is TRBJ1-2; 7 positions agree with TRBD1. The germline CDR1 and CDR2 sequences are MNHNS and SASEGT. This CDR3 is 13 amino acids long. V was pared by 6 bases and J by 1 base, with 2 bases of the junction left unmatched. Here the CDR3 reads CASRQGINYGYTF. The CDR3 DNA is TGTGCCAGCAGACAGGGGATTAACTATGGCTACACCTTC.

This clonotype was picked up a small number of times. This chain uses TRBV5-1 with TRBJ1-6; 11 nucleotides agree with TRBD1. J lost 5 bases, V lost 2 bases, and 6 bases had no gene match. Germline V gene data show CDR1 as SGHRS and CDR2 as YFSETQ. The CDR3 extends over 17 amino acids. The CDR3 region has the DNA TGCGCCAGCAGCTTACCGGGACAGGGGGTCCATAATTCACCCCTCCACTTT. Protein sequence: CASSLPGQGVHNSPLHF.

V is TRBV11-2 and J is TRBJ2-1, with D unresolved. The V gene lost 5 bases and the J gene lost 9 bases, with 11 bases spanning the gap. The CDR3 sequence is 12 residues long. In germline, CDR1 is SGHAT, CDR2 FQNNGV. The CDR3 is CASSPTRSEQFF. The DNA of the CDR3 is TGTGCCAGCAGCCCGACCCGATCTGAGCAGTTCTTC.

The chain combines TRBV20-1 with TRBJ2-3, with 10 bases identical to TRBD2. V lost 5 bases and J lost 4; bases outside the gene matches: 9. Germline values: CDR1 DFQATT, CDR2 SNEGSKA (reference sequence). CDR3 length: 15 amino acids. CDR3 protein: CSAETASGSADTQYF. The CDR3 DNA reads TGCAGTGCTGAAACTGCTAGCGGGAGTGCAGATACGCAGTATTTT.

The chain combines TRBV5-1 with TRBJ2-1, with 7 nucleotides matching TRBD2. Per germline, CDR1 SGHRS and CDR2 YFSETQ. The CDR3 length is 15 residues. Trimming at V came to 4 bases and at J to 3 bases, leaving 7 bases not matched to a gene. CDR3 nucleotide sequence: TGCGCCAGCAGCCCCCTGGGGGAGGGCTACAATGAGCAGTTCTTC. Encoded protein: CASSPLGEGYNEQFF.

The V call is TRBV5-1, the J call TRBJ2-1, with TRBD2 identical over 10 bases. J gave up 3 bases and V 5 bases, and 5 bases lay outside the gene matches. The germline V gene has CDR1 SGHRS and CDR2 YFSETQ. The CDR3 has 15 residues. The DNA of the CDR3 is TGCGCCAGCAGTCTCCTAGCGGGGGACTACAATGAGCAGTTCTTC. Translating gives CASSLLAGDYNEQFF.

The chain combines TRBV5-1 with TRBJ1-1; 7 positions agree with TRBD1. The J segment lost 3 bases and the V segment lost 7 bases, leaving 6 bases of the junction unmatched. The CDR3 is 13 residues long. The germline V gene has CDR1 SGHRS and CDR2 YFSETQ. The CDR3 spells CASGHRGHTEAFF. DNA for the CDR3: TGCGCCAGCGGCCACAGGGGCCACACTGAAGCTTTCTTT.

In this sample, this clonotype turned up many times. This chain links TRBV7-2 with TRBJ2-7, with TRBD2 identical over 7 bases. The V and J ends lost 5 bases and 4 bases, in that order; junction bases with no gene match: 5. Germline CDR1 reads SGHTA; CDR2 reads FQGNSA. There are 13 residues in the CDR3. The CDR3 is CASSRDYKYEQYF. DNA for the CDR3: TGTGCCAGCAGCCGGGACTACAAATACGAGCAGTACTTC.

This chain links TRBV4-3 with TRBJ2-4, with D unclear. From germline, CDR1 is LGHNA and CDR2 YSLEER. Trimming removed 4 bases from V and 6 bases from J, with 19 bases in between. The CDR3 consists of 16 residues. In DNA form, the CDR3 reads TGCGCCAGCAGCCGAGAACTCGTATCGGTGGGAAACATTCAGTACTTC. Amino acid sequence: CASSRELVSVGNIQYF.

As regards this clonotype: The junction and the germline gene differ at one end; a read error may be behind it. The CDR3 DNA follows: TGCAGTCCTAGGGAGGGCGTCTATGGCTACACCTTC. Its protein is CSPREGVYGYTF. The genes are TRBV20-1 and TRBJ1-2; no firm D call. CDR3 length equals 12 residues. The germline V gene has CDR1 DFQATT and CDR2 SNEGSKA (reference sequence).

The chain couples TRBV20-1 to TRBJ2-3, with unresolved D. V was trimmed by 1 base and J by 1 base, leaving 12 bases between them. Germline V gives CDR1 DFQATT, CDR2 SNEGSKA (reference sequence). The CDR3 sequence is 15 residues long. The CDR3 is CSARGRPEGTDTQYF. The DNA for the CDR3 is TGCAGTGCTAGAGGTCGACCTGAAGGCACAGATACGCAGTATTTT.

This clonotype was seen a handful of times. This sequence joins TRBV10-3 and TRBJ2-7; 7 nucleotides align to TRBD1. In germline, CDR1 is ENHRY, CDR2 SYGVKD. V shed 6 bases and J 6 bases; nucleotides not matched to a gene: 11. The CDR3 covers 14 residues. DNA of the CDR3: TGTGCCATCAGGGACCGGGACAGCTACCCCGAGCAGTACTTC. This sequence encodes CAIRDRDSYPEQYF.

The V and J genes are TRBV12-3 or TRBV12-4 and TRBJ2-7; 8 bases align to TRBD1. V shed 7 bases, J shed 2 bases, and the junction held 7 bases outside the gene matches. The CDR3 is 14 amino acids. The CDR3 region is CASTRDRRTYEQYF. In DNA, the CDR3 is TGTGCCAGCACCCGGGACAGGAGGACCTACGAGCAGTACTTC.

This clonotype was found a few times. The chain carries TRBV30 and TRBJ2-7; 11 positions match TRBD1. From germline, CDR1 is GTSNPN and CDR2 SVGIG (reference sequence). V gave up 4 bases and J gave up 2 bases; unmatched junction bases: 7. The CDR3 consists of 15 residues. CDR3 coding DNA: TGTGCCTGGACCCGAAAGGGACAGGGGGCCTACGAGCAGTACTTC. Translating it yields CAWTRKGQGAYEQYF.